A single T cell receptor beta chain is shown here with its context. The data were obtained in a study of T cell responses to AZD1222 COVID-19 vaccine. The V gene lost 4 bases and the J gene lost 2 bases, with 2 bases spanning the gap. This CDR3 is 11 amino acids long. Germline values: CDR1 MNHEY, CDR2 SVGEGT. This table comes from immunoSEQ multiplex PCR, and its TCRdb copy is limited to in-frame clones, with some not included. The sample has about 97,000 clones; 84% are singletons. The chain has TRBV6-2 or TRBV6-3 and TRBJ1-2, with D unclear. Sequencing was performed on peripheral blood, taken on day 0 of AZD1222 vaccination. The clonotype comes from an adult in good health. This CDR3 is CASSLNYGYTF. CDR3 in DNA: TGTGCCAGCAGTTTGAACTATGGCTACACCTTC.